This is a list of T cell receptor beta chains from one sample in a study of T-cell memory formation after mild COVID-19. MiXCR, applied by TCRdb to the 5' RACE reads, yields one record per CDR3 protein. The sample records some 130,000 distinct CDR3 sequences, approximately 5.9% being singletons. The specimen sequenced was PBMCs or a T cell subset sorted from them (not recorded which). The receptor set was obtained from an adult woman who had mild COVID-19 (a few samples of this study predate the infection). Cell type and time point are not known. The CDR3 runs from the conserved cysteine through the conserved F or W. Each record gives: clone size, D gene, J gene, V gene, CDR3 DNA, CDR3 protein. A D gene is named only where the DNA matches it firmly. Size values are once, few and many counts, or a class for expanded clones, and some rows have none.

>few|.|TRBJ2-1|TRBV7-2
TGTGCCAGCAGCCCCCCCGGCCCAACCTACAATGAGCAGTTCTTC
CASSPPGPTYNEQFF
>.|.|TRBJ2-7|TRBV12-3/TRBV12-4
TGTGCCAGCAGGGAAGTAGGAGGCCCTTCCTACGAGCAGTACTTC
CASREVGGPSYEQYF
>few|TRBD1|TRBJ1-1|TRBV5-1
TGCGCCAGCAGCTGGACAGGTTTCAACACTGAAGCTTTCTTT
CASSWTGFNTEAFF
>few|TRBD1|TRBJ2-7|TRBV9
TGTGCCAGCAGCGTTACCGGGACAGGGGGCCACGAGCAGTACTTC
CASSVTGTGGHEQYF
>few|.|TRBJ2-1|TRBV6-5
TGTGCCAGCAGTTACGTCGGAGGGCAGGGGGGCTACCTAGCGCGGAGCTCCTACAATGAGCAGTTCTTC
CASSYVGGQGGYLARSSYNEQFF
>.|.|TRBJ1-2|TRBV6-6
TGTGCCACCTTCCCAGGGACCTCTAACTATGGCTACACCTTC
CATFPGTSNYGYTF
>many|TRBD2|TRBJ2-1|TRBV7-2
TGTGCCAGCAGCTTAGCCGAGTGGAGCGGGAGAACGAATGAGCAGTTCTTC
CASSLAEWSGRTNEQFF
>many|TRBD2|TRBJ2-1|TRBV12-3/TRBV12-4
TGTGCCAGCAGTTTTCGGACTAGCGGGAACAATGAGCAGTTCTTC
CASSFRTSGNNEQFF
>few|TRBD2|TRBJ2-2|TRBV7-2
TGTGCCAGCAGCAAGAGTAGCGGGAGGGCCGGCTCCGGGGAGCTGTTTTTT
CASSKSSGRAGSGELFF
>few|TRBD1|TRBJ1-1|TRBV29-1
TGCAGCGTTGAATCAGGACAGGGATGGCTGAACACTGAAGCTTTCTTT
CSVESGQGWLNTEAFF
>.|.|TRBJ1-1|TRBV6-1
TGTGCCAGCAGGCTCATGAACACTGAAGCTTTCTTT
CASRLMNTEAFF
>.|TRBD1|TRBJ2-6|TRBV28
TGTGCCAGTACAGGGGGCTCTGGGGCCAACGTCCTGACTTTC
CASTGGSGANVLTF
>.|.|TRBJ1-5|TRBV25-1
TGTGCCAGCAGTGGGGAACAGGATCGCAATCAGCCCCAGCATTTT
CASSGEQDRNQPQHF
>.|TRBD2|TRBJ2-3|TRBV7-2
TGTGCCAGCAGCTTAGTTCGCGGGCCGGGAGGGCCCACAGATACGCAGTATTTT
CASSLVRGPGGPTDTQYF
>few|.|TRBJ1-3|TRBV12-3/TRBV12-4
TGTGCCAGCAGTTACGAGGCCCTTTTGGGAAACACCATATATTTT
CASSYEALLGNTIYF
>many|.|TRBJ2-7|TRBV11-3
TGTGCCAGCAGCCCGAGACAGGAGTCCAGCTACGAGCAGTACTTC
CASSPRQESSYEQYF
>many|.|TRBJ2-2|TRBV7-8
TGTGCCAGCAGCTTAGTCGGGAATACCGGGGAGCTGTTTTTT
CASSLVGNTGELFF
>few|TRBD2|TRBJ2-5|TRBV4-1
TGCGCCAGCAGCCAAGTTGGGCTAGCGGGGGGCCAAGAGACCCAGTACTTC
CASSQVGLAGGQETQYF
>few|TRBD1|TRBJ2-3|TRBV9
TGTGCCAGCAGCGGACAGGGGCTCACAGATACGCAGTATTTT
CASSGQGLTDTQYF
>.|TRBD1|TRBJ2-3|TRBV9
TGTGCCAGCAGCCCCCAGGACAGGGCCCTTGGGTATACGCAGTATTTT
CASSPQDRALGYTQYF
>few|.|TRBJ2-6|TRBV7-9
TGTGCCAGCAGCGACAGGGAGGTCTTAGCTGGGGCCAACGTCCTGACTTTC
CASSDREVLAGANVLTF
>few|.|TRBJ2-1|TRBV6-5
TGTGCCAGCAGTTACAACGGGGACGTCTACAATGAGCAGTTCTTC
CASSYNGDVYNEQFF
>.|.|TRBJ2-1|TRBV12-2
TGTGCAAGTCGCACACACTCCTGGGGGGCTAGCGGGAGTAAGGTCAATGAGCAGTTCTTC
CASRTHSWGASGSKVNEQFF
>.|.|TRBJ1-5|TRBV12-3/TRBV12-4
TGTGCCAGCAGTCTACAGGGCTGGGAGTATCAGCCCCAGCATTTT
CASSLQGWEYQPQHF
>many|TRBD1|TRBJ2-3|TRBV9
TGTGCCAGCAGCCTGGGACAGGCCCCTTACACAGATACGCAGTATTTT
CASSLGQAPYTDTQYF
>few|TRBD1|TRBJ1-4|TRBV30
TGTGCCTGGAGTGTACGGGCAGGGGGCGAAAAACTGTTTTTT
CAWSVRAGGEKLFF
>few|.|TRBJ2-1|TRBV20-1
TGCAGTGCTAGAGACCCGGCCCGAAGCTCCTACAATGAGCAGTTCTTC
CSARDPARSSYNEQFF
>many|.|TRBJ2-2|TRBV7-9
TGTGCCAGCAGCTCAGGGGGGACCGGGGAGCTGTTTTTT
CASSSGGTGELFF
>few|TRBD2|TRBJ2-3|TRBV11-1
TGTGCCAGCAGCGGACTAGCGGGGGGGATACACACAGATACGCAGTATTTT
CASSGLAGGIHTDTQYF
>few|.|TRBJ2-3|TRBV6-6
TGTGCCAGCAGTTACTCGTCCCCCGGGACAGATACGCAGTATTTT
CASSYSSPGTDTQYF
>.|.|TRBJ2-2|TRBV12-3/TRBV12-4
TGTGCCAGCACCACGAGCTCCGACCTGAACACCGGGGAGCTGTTTTTT
CASTTSSDLNTGELFF
>few|.|TRBJ1-1|TRBV7-2
TGTGCCAGCAGCTTGGGGGACAAGGGCACTGAAGCTTTCTTT
CASSLGDKGTEAFF
>few|.|TRBJ1-1|TRBV20-1
TGCAGTGCTAGAGGCCCCAGGACTGAGAACACTGAAGCTTTCTTT
CSARGPRTENTEAFF
>few|.|TRBJ2-3|TRBV7-2
TGTGCCAGCAGCTTATCGGCCACGGGGTTGGGTGTGGATACGCAGTATTTT
CASSLSATGLGVDTQYF
>many|TRBD1|TRBJ1-3|TRBV10-3
TGTGCCATCCAAGGGACAGTTTCTGGAAACACCATATATTTT
CAIQGTVSGNTIYF
>many|TRBD2|TRBJ2-3|TRBV29-1
TGCAGCGCCTTAGCGGGAGACGGGGTGACGCAGTATTTT
CSALAGDGVTQYF
>many|TRBD2|TRBJ2-1|TRBV12-3/TRBV12-4
TGTGCCAGTCTCCTAGCGGGGCCCTACAATGAGCAGTTCTTC
CASLLAGPYNEQFF
>.|.|TRBJ2-7|TRBV30
TGTGCCTGGTCCGTGGGCGGGACTTCCTACGAGCAGTACTTC
CAWSVGGTSYEQYF
>few|.|TRBJ1-5|TRBV12-3/TRBV12-4
TGTGCCAGCAGTTCCGCCCTAAATCAGCCCCAGCATTTT
CASSSALNQPQHF
>many|TRBD2|TRBJ2-3|TRBV24-1
TGTGCCACCAGTGATCGGACTAGCGGCCCAGATACGCAGTATTTT
CATSDRTSGPDTQYF
>.|TRBD1|TRBJ2-4|TRBV7-2
TGTGCCAGCAGCTTAGCGGGTCCGGGACAGGGGCTAGCCAAAAACATTCAGTACTTC
CASSLAGPGQGLAKNIQYF
>many|.|TRBJ2-7|TRBV12-3/TRBV12-4
TGTGCCAGCAGTTACCGGGGTTACGCCTACGAGCAGTACTTC
CASSYRGYAYEQYF
>few|.|TRBJ2-3|TRBV2
TGTGCCAGCAGGGGGACTTCAGATACGCAGTATTTT
CASRGTSDTQYF
>few|.|TRBJ2-7|TRBV6-2/TRBV6-3
TGTGCCAGCAGCGAGTTTACCTACGAGCAGTACTTC
CASSEFTYEQYF
>few|.|TRBJ2-1|TRBV6-5
TGTGCCAGCAGTATGTTAAAGACAGCCAATGAGCAGTTCTTC
CASSMLKTANEQFF
>many|.|TRBJ2-3|TRBV4-1
TGCGCCAGCAGCCAAGATCCAGGGGCGGATACGCAGTATTTT
CASSQDPGADTQYF
>.|.|TRBJ1-2|TRBV24-1
TGTGCCACCAGTGATTCGGAATATGGCTACACCTTC
CATSDSEYGYTF
>few|.|TRBJ1-4|TRBV2
TGTGCCAGCAGGTTTCATGGGGAAAAACTGTTTTTT
CASRFHGEKLFF
>few|TRBD1|TRBJ2-5|TRBV4-2
TGTGCCAGCAGCCAATCGGTACAGGGGGAGACCCAGTACTTC
CASSQSVQGETQYF
>.|.|TRBJ2-5|TRBV7-2
TGTGCCAGCAGCTTTCAGGCAGTACAAGAGACCCAGTACTTC
CASSFQAVQETQYF
>few|.|TRBJ1-6|TRBV19
TGTGCCAGTAGTCGACAAGACAGATTTGGCAATTCACCCCTCCACTTT
CASSRQDRFGNSPLHF
>many|TRBD1|TRBJ2-4|TRBV4-1
TGCGCCAGCAGCCGCGGACAGGTAGCCAAAAACATTCAGTACTTC
CASSRGQVAKNIQYF
>.|.|TRBJ2-7|TRBV19
TGTGCCAGTACTTCGACAGGAACATCCTACGAGCAGTACTTC
CASTSTGTSYEQYF